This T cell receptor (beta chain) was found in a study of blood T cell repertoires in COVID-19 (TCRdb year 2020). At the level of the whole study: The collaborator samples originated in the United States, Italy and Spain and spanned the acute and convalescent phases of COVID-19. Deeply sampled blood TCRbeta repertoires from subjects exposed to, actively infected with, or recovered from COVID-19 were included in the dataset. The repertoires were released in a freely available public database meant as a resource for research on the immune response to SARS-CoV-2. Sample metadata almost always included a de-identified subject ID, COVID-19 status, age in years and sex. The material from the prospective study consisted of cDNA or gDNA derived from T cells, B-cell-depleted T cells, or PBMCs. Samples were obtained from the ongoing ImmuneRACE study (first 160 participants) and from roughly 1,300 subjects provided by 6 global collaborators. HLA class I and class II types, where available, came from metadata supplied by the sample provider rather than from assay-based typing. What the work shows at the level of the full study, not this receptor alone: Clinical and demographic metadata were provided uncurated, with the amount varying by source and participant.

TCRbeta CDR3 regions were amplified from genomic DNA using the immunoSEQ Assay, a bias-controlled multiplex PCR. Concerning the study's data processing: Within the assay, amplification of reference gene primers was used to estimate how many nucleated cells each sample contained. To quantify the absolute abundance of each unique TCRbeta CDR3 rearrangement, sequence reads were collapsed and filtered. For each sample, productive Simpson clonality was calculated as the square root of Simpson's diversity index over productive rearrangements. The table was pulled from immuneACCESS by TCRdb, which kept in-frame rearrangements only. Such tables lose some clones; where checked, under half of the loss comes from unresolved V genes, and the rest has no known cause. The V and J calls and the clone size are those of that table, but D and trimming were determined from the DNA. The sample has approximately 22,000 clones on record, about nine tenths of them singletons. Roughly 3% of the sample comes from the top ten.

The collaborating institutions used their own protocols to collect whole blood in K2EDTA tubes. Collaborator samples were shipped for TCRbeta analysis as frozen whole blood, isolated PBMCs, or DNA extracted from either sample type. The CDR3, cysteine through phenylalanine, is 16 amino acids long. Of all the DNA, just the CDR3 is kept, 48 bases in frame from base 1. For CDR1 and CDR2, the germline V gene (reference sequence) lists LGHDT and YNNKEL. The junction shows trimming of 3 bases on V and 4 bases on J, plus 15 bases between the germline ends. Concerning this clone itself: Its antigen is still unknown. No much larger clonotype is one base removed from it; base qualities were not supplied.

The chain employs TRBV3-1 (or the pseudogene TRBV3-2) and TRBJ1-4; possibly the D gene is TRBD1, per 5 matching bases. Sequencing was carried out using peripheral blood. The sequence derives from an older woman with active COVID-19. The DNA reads TGTGCCAGCAGCCAGGCCCAGGGAAGTCGTAATGAAAAACTGTTTTTT. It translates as CASSQAQGSRNEKLFF.